The source of this TCR beta chain is a study of graft-versus-host responses after intestinal transplantation. Broader study findings: Those patients showing graft-donor T cell macrochimerism displayed high graft-versus-host to host-versus-graft clonal ratios in allografts.

Germline values: CDR1 LNHDA, CDR2 SQIVND (reference sequence). With 0 bases removed from V and 7 bases from J, the gap between germline ends came to 9 bases. The CDR3 totals 13 residues. This table comes from immunoSEQ multiplex PCR, and its TCRdb copy is limited to in-frame clones, with some not included. The sample records approximately 100,000 clones, almost 90% being singletons. Points on this clone: Its antigen is not known.

This sequence originates from a human donor who received an intestinal transplant. The genes are TRBV19 and TRBJ1-2; D gene ambiguous. The sample in question was unstimulated CD4+ T cells sorted from spleen or lymph node cells, obtained before intestinal transplant. Here the CDR3 reads CASSIDLGGGYTF. CDR3 nucleotide sequence: TGTGCCAGTAGTATAGATCTTGGCGGTGGCTACACCTTC. Variable domain in full (rest from reference TRBV19 and TRBJ1-2): DGGITQSPKYLFRKEGQNVTLSCEQNLNHDAMYWYRQDPGQGLRLIYYSQIVNDFQKGDIAEGYSVSREKKESFPLTVTSAQKNPTAFYLCASSIDLGGGYTFGSGTRLTVV.